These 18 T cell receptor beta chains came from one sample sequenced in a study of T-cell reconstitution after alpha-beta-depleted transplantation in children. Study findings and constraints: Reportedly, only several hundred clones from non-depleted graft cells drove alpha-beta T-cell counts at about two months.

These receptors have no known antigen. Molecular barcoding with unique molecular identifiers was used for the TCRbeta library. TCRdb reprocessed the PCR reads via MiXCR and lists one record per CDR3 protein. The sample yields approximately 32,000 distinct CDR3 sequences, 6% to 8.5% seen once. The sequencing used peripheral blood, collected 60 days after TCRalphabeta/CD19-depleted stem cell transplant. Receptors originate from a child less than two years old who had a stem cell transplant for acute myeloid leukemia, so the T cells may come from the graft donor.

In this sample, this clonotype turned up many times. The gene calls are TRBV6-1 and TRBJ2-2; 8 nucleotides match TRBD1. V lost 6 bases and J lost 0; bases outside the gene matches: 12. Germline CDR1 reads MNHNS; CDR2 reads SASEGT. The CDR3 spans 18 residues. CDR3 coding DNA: TGTGCCAGCAGGGAGGGACAGGTATATCTCGCGAACACCGGGGAGCTGTTTTTT. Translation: CASREGQVYLANTGELFF.

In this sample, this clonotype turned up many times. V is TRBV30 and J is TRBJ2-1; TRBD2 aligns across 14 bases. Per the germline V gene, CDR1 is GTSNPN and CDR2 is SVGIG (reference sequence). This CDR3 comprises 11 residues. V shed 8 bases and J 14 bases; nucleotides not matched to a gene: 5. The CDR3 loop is CARGLAGEKFF. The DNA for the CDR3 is TGTGCCAGGGGACTAGCGGGAGAAAAGTTCTTC.

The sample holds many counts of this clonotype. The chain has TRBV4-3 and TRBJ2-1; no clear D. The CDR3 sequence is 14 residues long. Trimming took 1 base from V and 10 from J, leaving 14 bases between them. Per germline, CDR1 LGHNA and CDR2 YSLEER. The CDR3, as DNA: TGCGCCAGCAGCCAAGTAGGCTCCCAGAGGGAGCAGTTCTTC. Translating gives CASSQVGSQREQFF.

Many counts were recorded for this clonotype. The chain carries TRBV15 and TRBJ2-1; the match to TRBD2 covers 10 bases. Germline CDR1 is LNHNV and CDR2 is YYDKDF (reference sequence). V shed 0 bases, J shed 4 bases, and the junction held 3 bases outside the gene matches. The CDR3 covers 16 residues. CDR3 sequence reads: CATSRDRTSGYNEQFF. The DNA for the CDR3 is TGTGCCACCAGCAGAGATAGGACTAGCGGTTACAATGAGCAGTTCTTC.

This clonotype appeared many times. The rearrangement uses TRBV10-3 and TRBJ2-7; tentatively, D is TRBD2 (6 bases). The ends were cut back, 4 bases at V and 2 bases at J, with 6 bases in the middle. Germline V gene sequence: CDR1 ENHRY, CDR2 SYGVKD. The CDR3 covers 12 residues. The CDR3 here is CAISGGAYEQYF. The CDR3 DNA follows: TGTGCCATCAGTGGGGGGGCCTACGAGCAGTACTTC.

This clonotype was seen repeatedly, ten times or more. This chain's CDR3 is CASSLGGPYQPQHF. Here the CDR3 DNA reads TGTGCCAGCAGCTTAGGGGGCCCCTATCAGCCCCAGCATTTT. The gene calls are TRBV7-9 and TRBJ1-5, with D possibly TRBD1 on 5 matching bases. The V and J ends lost 1 base and 5 bases respectively, with 9 bases between them. The CDR3 has 14 residues. The germline gives CDR1 SEHNR, CDR2 FQNEAQ (reference sequence).

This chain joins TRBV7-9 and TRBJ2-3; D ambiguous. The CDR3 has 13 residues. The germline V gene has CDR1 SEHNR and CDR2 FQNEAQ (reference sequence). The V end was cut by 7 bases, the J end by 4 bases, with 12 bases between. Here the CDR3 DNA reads TGTGCCAGCATGCCCGCAGGAGCAGATACGCAGTATTTT. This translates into CASMPAGADTQYF.

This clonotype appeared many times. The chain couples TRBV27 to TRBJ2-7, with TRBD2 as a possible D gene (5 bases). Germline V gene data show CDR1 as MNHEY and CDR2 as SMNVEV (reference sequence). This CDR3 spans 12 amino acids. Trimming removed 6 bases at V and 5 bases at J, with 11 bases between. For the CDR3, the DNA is TGTGCCAGCAGCTCGCCTAGCAACGAGCAGTACTTC. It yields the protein CASSSPSNEQYF.

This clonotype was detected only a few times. The CDR3 region has the DNA TGTGCCTCAGCTTGGACAAGGCCCACAGATACGCAGTATTTT. Amino acids: CASAWTRPTDTQYF. This chain uses TRBV7-2 with TRBJ2-3, with a tentative D call TRBD1 (5 bases). V was trimmed by 11 bases and J by 2 bases, leaving 17 bases between them. Germline V gene data show CDR1 as SGHTA and CDR2 as FQGNSA. The length of the CDR3 is 14 residues.

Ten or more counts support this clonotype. The CDR3 protein is CSARTGDNSPLHF. As DNA, the CDR3 is TGCAGTGCCCGCACGGGAGATAATTCACCCCTCCACTTT. The V call is TRBV20-1, the J call TRBJ1-6, with D hard to call. Trimming pared 6 bases from V and 5 bases from J, leaving 11 bases between. This CDR3 has 13 amino acids. Looked up from germline, CDR1 is DFQATT and CDR2 is SNEGSKA (reference sequence).

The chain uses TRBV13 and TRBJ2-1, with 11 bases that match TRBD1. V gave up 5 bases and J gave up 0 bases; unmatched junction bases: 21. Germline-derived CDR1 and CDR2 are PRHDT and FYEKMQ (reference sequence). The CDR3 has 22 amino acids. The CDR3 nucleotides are TGTGCCAGCAGCCACCCTTTGCCCCGGGACAGGGGGTACAATAGCTCCTACAATGAGCAGTTCTTC. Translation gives CASSHPLPRDRGYNSSYNEQFF.

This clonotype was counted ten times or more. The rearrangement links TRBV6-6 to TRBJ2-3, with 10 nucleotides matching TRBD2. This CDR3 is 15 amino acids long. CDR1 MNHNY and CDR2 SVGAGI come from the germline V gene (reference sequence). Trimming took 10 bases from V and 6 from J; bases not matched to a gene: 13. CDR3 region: CAMSRVAGGRDTQYF. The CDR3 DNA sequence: TGTGCCATGTCACGGGTAGCGGGGGGCCGGGATACGCAGTATTTT.

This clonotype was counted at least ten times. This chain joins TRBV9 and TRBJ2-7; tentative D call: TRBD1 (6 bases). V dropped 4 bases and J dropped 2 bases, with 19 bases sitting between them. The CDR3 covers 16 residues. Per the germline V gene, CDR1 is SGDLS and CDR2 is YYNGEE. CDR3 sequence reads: CASSIHRDTLTYEQYF. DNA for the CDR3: TGTGCCAGCAGCATACACCGGGACACTCTGACCTACGAGCAGTACTTC.

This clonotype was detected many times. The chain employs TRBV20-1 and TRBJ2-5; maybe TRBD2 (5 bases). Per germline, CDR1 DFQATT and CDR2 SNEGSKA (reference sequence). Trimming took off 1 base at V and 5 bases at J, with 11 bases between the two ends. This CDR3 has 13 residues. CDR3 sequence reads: CSARAPGGETQYF. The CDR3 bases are TGCAGTGCTAGAGCCCCGGGCGGGGAGACCCAGTACTTC.

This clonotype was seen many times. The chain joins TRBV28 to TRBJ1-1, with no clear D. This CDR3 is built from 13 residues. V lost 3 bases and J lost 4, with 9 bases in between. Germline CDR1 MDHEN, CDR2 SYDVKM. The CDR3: CASSLSGSTEAFF. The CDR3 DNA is TGTGCCAGCAGTTTGTCAGGTAGCACTGAAGCTTTCTTT.

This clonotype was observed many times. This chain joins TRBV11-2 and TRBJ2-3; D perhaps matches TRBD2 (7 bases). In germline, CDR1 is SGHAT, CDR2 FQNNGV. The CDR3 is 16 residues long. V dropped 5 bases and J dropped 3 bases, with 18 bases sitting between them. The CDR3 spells CASSPYGGGATDTQYF. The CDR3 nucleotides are TGTGCCAGCAGCCCCTATGGGGGGGGGGCAACAGATACGCAGTATTTT.

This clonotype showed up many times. CDR3 coding DNA: TGCAGCGTTGAAGAACGACGGGGGGGGAACACTTACAATGAGCAGTTCTTC. Protein: CSVEERRGGNTYNEQFF. The V call is TRBV29-1, the J call TRBJ2-1, with 8 bases fitting TRBD2. The CDR3 has 17 amino acids. The junction had 11 bases not matched to a gene; V was cut back by 0 bases and J by 4 bases. Germline values: CDR1 SQVTM, CDR2 ANQGSEA.

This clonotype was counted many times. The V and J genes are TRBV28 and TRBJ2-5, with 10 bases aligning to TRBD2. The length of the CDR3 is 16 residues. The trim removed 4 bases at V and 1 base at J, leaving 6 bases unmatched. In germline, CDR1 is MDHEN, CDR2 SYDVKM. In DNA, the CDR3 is TGTGCCAGCAGTTGGCTAGCGGGAGCCTCCCAAGAGACCCAGTACTTC. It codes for CASSWLAGASQETQYF.